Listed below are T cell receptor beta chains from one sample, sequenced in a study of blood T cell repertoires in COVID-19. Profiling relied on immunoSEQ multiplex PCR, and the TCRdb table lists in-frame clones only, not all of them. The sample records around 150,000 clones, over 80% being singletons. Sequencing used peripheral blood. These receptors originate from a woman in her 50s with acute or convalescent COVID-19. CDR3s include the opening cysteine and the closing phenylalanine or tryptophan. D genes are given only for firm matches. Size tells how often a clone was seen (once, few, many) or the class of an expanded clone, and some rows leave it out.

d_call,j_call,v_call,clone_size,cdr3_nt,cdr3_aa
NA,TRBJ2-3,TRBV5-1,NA,TGCGCCAGCAGCTTAACCGGGACTCCCTTCGAGAGCACAGATACGCAGTATTTT,CASSLTGTPFESTDTQYF
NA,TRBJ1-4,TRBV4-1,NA,TGCGCCAGCGCGGGGGGGGGTAATGAAAAACTGTTTTTT,CASAGGGNEKLFF
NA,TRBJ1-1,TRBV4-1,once,TGCGCCAGCAGTATAGACACTGAAGCTTTCTTT,CASSIDTEAFF
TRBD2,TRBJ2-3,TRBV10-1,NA,TGCGCCAGCAGTGAGTCGTCGACTAGCGGGGGGCGGGCAGATACGCAGTATTTT,CASSESSTSGGRADTQYF
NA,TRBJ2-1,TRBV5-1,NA,TGCGCCAGCAGCGCCAAACAGGGTGAGCAGTTCTTC,CASSAKQGEQFF
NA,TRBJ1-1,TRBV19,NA,TGTGCCAGTAGTATAAGACAGAGTGAAGCTTTCTTT,CASSIRQSEAFF
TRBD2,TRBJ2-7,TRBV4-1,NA,TGCGCCAGCAGCCATTCCGTAGCGGGAGCGACCTACGAGCAGTACTTC,CASSHSVAGATYEQYF
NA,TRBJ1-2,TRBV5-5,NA,TGTGCCAGCAGCCTACCGGGGGGCTATGGCTACACCTTC,CASSLPGGYGYTF
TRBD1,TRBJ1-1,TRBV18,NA,TGTGCCAGCTCACCACGGACAGGAGGCTGGAACACTGAAGCTTTCTTT,CASSPRTGGWNTEAFF
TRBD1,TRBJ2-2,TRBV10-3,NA,TGTGCCATCAGTGAGGGACAGGGACGAAAAGCCGGGGAGCTGTTTTTT,CAISEGQGRKAGELFF
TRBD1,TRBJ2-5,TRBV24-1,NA,TGTGCCACCAGTGATTCCGGGACAGGGGGCGGGAGAGAGACCCAGTACTTC,CATSDSGTGGGRETQYF
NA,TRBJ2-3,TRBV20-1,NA,TGCAGGGGTGGGCGGGACGATACGCAGTATTTT,CRGGRDDTQYF
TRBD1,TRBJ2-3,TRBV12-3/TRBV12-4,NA,TGTGCCAGCAGTTTCAGGGGGGATACGCAGTATTTT,CASSFRGDTQYF
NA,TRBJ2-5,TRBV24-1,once,TGTGCTACCCAGGGAATTGGGGAGACCCAGTACTTC,CATQGIGETQYF
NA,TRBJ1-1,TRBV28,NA,TGTGCCAGCAGTTCAGGGGTTGGTAACACTGAAGCTTTCTTT,CASSSGVGNTEAFF
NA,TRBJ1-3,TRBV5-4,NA,TGTGCCAGCAGCGTAAGACACGGTAGCTCTGGAAACACCATATATTTT,CASSVRHGSSGNTIYF
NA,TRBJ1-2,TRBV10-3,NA,TGTGCCATCAGTGAGTCGACGGGTTGGGGCTACACCTTC,CAISESTGWGYTF
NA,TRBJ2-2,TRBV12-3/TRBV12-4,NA,TGTGCCAGCAGTACAAACACCGGGGAGCTGTTTTTT,CASSTNTGELFF
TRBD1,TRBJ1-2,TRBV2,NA,TGTGCCAGCAGTGAAGCGTCTAGGACAGGGTCCGGCTACACCTTC,CASSEASRTGSGYTF
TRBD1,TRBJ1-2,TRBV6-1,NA,TGTGCCAGCAGTGGGGGGAAAGGGGGCTCCCTGCGGTATGGCTACACCTTC,CASSGGKGGSLRYGYTF
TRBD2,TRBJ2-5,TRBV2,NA,TGTGCCAGCAGCGGGGGGGGGACCCAGTACTTC,CASSGGGTQYF
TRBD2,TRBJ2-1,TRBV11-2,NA,TGTGCCAGCAGCTCCCTTCGCGGGAGGGCCATCGATGAGCAGTTCTTC,CASSSLRGRAIDEQFF
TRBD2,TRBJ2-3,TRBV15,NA,TGTGCCACCAGCAATCCGGGACTAGCGGGAGGAGATACGCAGTATTTT,CATSNPGLAGGDTQYF
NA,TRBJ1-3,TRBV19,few,TGTGCCAGTAGTATCCTGTGGGACTTTGGAAAGGGAAACACCATATATTTT,CASSILWDFGKGNTIYF
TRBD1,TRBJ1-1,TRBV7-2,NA,TGTGCCAGCAGCTTTTGGACAGGGTTCTTGGGGAACACTGAAGCTTTCTTT,CASSFWTGFLGNTEAFF
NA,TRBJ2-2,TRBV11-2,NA,TGTGCCAGCAGCTTAGTAGATACCGGGGAGCTGTTTTTT,CASSLVDTGELFF
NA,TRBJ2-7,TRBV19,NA,TGTGCCAGTAGTCGGGGAACCTACGAGCAGTACTTC,CASSRGTYEQYF
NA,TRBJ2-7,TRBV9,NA,TGTGCCAGCAGCGTAGCGGGAACAGTGTACGAGCAGTACTTC,CASSVAGTVYEQYF
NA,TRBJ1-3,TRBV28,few,TGTGCCAGCAGTTCGACAGGCCTGCACGAATCTGGAAACACCATATATTTT,CASSSTGLHESGNTIYF
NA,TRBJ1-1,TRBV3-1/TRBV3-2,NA,TGTGCCAGCAAAGATAGTTCGGGGAGCACTGAAGCTTTCTTT,CASKDSSGSTEAFF
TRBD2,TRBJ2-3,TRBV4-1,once,TGCGCCAGCAGCCCGTACTCATTTGGCGGGGGGGCCACAGATACGCAGTATTTT,CASSPYSFGGGATDTQYF
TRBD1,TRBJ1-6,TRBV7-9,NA,TGTGCCAGCAGCTTAGGGGACAGGGTCGATTCACCCCTCCACTTT,CASSLGDRVDSPLHF
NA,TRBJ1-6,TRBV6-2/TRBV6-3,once,TGTGCCAGCAGTTACCGGACAGATTATAATTCACCCCTCCACTTT,CASSYRTDYNSPLHF
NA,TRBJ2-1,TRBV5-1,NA,TGCGCCAGCAGCTTGGAACGGGGTGAGCAGTTCTTC,CASSLERGEQFF
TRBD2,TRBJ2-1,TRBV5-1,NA,TGCGCCAGCAGCTTAGCGGGGGCCACCTACAATGAGCAGTTCTTC,CASSLAGATYNEQFF
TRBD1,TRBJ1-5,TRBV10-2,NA,TGCGCCAGCAAACAGGGGGGGAATCAGCCCCAGCATTTT,CASKQGGNQPQHF
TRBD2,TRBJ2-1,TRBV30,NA,TGTGCCTGGATAGCGGGAGTAAGAAATGAGCAGTTCTTC,CAWIAGVRNEQFF
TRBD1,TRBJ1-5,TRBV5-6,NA,TGTGCCAGCAGCTTTCGGGACAGGGTTACGCAGCCCCAGCATTTT,CASSFRDRVTQPQHF
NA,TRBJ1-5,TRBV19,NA,TGTGCCAGTAGTATTAACAGGGATAGCAATCAGCCCCAGCATTTT,CASSINRDSNQPQHF
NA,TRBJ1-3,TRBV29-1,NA,TGCAGCGTTGAAGAAATCGGGGGGACCTCTATGGATGGAAACACCATATATTTT,CSVEEIGGTSMDGNTIYF
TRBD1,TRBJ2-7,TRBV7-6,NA,TGTGCCAGCAGTCGGCTCCGGGACAGGGTCTACGAGCAGTACTTC,CASSRLRDRVYEQYF
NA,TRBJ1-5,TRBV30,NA,TGTGCCTGGAGTGTAGGGGGTCATCAGCCCCAGCATTTT,CAWSVGGHQPQHF
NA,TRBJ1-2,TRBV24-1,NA,TGTGCCACCAGTGACAAGACGACGGGTAGCTATGGCTACACCTTC,CATSDKTTGSYGYTF
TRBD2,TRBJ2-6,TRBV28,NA,TGTGTGGGGGGACTAGGTTTGACAGGGGCCAACGTCCTGACTTTC,CVGGLGLTGANVLTF
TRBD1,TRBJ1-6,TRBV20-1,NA,TGCAGTGCTAGTCAGGGGGATAATTCACCCCTCCACTTT,CSASQGDNSPLHF
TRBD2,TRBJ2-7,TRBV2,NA,TGTGCCAGCAGTGAGTTTGCGGGAGTGACAAACCCTACCTACGAGCAGTACTTC,CASSEFAGVTNPTYEQYF
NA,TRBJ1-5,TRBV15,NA,TGTGCCACCAGCAGTATGGGGGCCGGGCAGCCCCAGCATTTT,CATSSMGAGQPQHF
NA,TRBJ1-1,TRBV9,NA,TGTGCCAGCAGCACCCTGGACGGGGGGAACACTGAAGCTTTCTTT,CASSTLDGGNTEAFF
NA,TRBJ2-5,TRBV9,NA,TGTGCCAGCAGCGTAGCTTCAGGGCGAGTAGGAGAGACCCAGTACTTC,CASSVASGRVGETQYF
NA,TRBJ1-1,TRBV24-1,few,TGTGCCACCAGTGATCCGGGGGAGGGATCTGAAGCTTTCTTT,CATSDPGEGSEAFF
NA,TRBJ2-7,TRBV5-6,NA,TGTGCCAGCAGGACACAGGGGGGGTACGAGCAGTACTTC,CASRTQGGYEQYF
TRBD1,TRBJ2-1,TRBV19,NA,TGTGCCAGTAGTATTGGACAGGGGCTCAGGAGCTCCTACAATGAGCAGTTCTTC,CASSIGQGLRSSYNEQFF
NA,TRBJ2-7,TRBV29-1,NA,TGCAGCGTGGGGGCATGGGTAGGGGAGCAGTACTTC,CSVGAWVGEQYF
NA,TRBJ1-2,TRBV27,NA,TGTGCCAGCACTCGATTGGGCAATAACTATGGCTACACCTTC,CASTRLGNNYGYTF
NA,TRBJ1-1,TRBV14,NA,TGTGCCAGCAGCCCCATGCGGGAATCTAAGAACACTGAAGCTTTCTTT,CASSPMRESKNTEAFF